This T cell receptor (beta chain) was recorded in a study of OX40 agonist ivuxolimab in advanced cancers. About the research overall: A male proportion of about 84% was recorded, with mean age about 62 years and range roughly 23 to 79.

The length of the CDR3 is 16 residues. V gave up 4 bases and J gave up 0 bases; unmatched junction bases: 9. Looked up from germline, CDR1 is MDHEN and CDR2 is SYDVKM. Study-wide findings and caveats: Which antigen the expanded peripheral T cells recognized is unknown.

TCRdb's copy holds only in-frame clones and misses some; the assay was immunoSEQ multiplex PCR. The sample yields under 90,000 clones, 86% seen once. Remarks on this clone: The antigen is unknown.

This specimen consisted of CD4+ or CD8+ T cells sorted from blood, obtained in a trial of the OX40 agonist ivuxolimab. The receptor's source is an adult with an advanced solid tumor such as melanoma, head and neck, liver or kidney cancer. The chain links TRBV28 to TRBJ2-7; 7 nucleotides agree with TRBD1. The CDR3 spells CASSSSGTDISYEQYF. Here the CDR3 DNA reads TGTGCCAGCAGTTCCTCCGGGACAGACATCTCCTACGAGCAGTACTTC.